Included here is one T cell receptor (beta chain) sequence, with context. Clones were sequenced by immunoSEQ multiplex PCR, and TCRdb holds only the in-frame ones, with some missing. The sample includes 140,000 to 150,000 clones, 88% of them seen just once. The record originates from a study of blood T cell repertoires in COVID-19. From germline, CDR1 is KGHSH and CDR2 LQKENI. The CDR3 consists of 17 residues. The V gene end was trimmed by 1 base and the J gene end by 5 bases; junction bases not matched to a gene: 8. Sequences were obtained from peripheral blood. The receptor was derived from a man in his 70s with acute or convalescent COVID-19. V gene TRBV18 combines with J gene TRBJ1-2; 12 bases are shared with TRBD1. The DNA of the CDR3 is TGTGCCAGCTCACCACAGCCGGGACAGGGGGCGTGGTATGGCTACACCTTC. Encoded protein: CASSPQPGQGAWYGYTF.